One and the same sample provided the 3 T cell receptor beta chains below, sequenced in a study of Graves' ophthalmopathy and Graves' hyperthyroidism (dated by TCRdb to the late 2010s). For sequencing, an Illumina HiSeq 2000 was employed. TCR beta CDR3 regions were amplified from RNA transcripts for repertoire sequencing. The first round was an RT-PCR using HTBI primers with the Qiagen OneStep RT-PCR kit, and this first round was followed by a second-round multiplex PCR, then size selection and purification. Clones were called with MiXCR by TCRdb after fastp trimmed the public reads at Q25, and only in-frame beta chains were retained. Each record represents a unique CDR3 protein, reported with the most common genes and DNA among its rows. The sample yields over 450,000 distinct CDR3 sequences; around 15% were counted once. The biggest ten clones account for about 10% of the sample. The sample was blood. All receptors derive from a young woman with Graves' ophthalmopathy. Donor details come from another sample of the same person, matched by shared clones.

This clonotype occurred a few times. V and J are TRBV10-3 and TRBJ2-5; D possibly matches TRBD1 or TRBD2 (5 bases each). The CDR3 extends over 12 amino acids. In germline, CDR1 is ENHRY, CDR2 SYGVKD. V was pared by 10 bases and J by 2 bases, with 11 bases between. The CDR3 reads CATLGEQETQYF. The CDR3 DNA reads TGTGCCACCTTGGGGGAACAAGAGACCCAGTACTTC.

This clonotype was counted at least ten times. CDR3 bases: TGCGCCAGCAGCCCCCAACCTTCGACAGGGCTCTATGGCTACACCTTC. It specifies CASSPQPSTGLYGYTF. The chain joins TRBV4-1 to TRBJ1-2, with 7 nucleotides matching TRBD1. This CDR3 has 16 amino acids. Germline V gene sequence: CDR1 MGHRA, CDR2 YSYEKL. The junction had 12 bases not matched to a gene; V was cut back by 4 bases and J by 4 bases.

The table lists this clonotype with many counts. This sequence joins TRBV13 and TRBJ2-5, with 7 positions matching TRBD2. The V gene end was trimmed by 5 bases and the J gene end by 5 bases; junction bases not matched to a gene: 8. This CDR3 is built from 14 residues. In germline, CDR1 is PRHDT, CDR2 FYEKMQ (reference sequence). The CDR3 spells CASSGTSVRETQYF. CDR3 bases: TGTGCCAGCAGCGGAACTAGCGTCCGGGAGACCCAGTACTTC. The entire variable domain, with the rest obtained from reference TRBV13 and TRBJ2-5, is as follows: AAGVIQSPRHLIKEKRETATLKCYPIPRHDTVYWYQQGPGQDPQFLISFYEKMQSDKGSIPDRFSAQQFSDYHSELNMSSLELGDSALYFCASSGTSVRETQYFGPGTRLLVL.